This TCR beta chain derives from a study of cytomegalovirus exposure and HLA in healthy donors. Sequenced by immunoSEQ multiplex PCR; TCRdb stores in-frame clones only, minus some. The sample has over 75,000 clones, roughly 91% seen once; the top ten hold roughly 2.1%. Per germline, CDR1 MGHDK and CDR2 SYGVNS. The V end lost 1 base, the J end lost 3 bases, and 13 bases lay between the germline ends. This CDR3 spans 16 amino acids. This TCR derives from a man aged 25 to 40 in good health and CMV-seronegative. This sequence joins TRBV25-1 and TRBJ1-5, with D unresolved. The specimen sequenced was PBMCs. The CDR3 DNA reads TGTGCCAGCAGTGAATCAGGTGGCAGAAACAATCAGCCCCAGCATTTT. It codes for CASSESGGRNNQPQHF.